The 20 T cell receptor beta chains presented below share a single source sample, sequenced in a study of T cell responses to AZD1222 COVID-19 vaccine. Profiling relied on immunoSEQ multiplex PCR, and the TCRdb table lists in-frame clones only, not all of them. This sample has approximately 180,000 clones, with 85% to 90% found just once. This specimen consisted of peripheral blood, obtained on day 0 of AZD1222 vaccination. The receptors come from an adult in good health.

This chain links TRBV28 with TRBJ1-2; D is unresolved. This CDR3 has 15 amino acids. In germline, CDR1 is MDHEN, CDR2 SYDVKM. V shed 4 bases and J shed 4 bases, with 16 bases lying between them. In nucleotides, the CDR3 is TGTGCCAGCAGTTCCCCCCGCGGCGGACTCTATGGCTACACCTTC. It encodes CASSSPRGGLYGYTF.

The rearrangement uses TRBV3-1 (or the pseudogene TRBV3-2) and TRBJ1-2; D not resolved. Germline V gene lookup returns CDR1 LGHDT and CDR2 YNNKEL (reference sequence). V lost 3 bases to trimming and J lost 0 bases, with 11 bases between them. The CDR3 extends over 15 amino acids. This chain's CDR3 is CASSQSDGANYGYTF. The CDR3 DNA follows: TGTGCCAGCAGCCAGAGCGACGGAGCTAACTATGGCTACACCTTC.

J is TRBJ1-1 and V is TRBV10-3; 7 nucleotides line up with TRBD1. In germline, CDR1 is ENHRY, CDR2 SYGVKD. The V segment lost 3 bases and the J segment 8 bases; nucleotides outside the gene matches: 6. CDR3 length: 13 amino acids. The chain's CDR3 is CAISEGQAGEAFF. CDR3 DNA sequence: TGTGCCATCAGTGAAGGACAGGCGGGGGAAGCTTTCTTT.

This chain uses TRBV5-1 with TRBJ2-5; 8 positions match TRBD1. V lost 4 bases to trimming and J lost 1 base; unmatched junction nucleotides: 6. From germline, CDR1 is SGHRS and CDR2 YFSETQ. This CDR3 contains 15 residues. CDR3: CASSTGQGTQETQYF. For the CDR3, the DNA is TGCGCCAGCAGCACCGGACAGGGCACCCAAGAGACCCAGTACTTC. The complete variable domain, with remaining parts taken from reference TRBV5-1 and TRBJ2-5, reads KAGVTQTPRYLIKTRGQQVTLSCSPISGHRSVSWYQQTPGQGLQFLFEYFSETQRNKGNFPGRFSGRQFSNSRSEMNVSTLELGDSALYLCASSTGQGTQETQYFGPGTRLLVL.

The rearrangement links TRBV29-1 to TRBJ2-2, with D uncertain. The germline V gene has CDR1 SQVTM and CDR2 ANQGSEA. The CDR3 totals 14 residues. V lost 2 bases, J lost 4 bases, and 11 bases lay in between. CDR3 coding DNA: TGCAGCGTTGAAATCAATTCGGGCACCGGGGAGCTGTTTTTT. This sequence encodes CSVEINSGTGELFF.

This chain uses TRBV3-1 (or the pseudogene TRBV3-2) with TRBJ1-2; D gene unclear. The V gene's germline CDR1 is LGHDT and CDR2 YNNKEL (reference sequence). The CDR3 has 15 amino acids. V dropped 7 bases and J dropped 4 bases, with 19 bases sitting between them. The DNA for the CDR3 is TGTGCCAGCAAGCTGACCAGAGACGGCCTCTATGGCTACACCTTC. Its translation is CASKLTRDGLYGYTF.

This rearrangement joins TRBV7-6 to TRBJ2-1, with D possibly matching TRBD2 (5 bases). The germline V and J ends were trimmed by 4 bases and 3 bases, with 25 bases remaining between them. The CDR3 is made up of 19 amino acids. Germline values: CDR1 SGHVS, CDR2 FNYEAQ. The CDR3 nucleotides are TGTGCCAGCAGCTCCCACCCTTTCGCAGGCGGACTCAGCTACAATGAGCAGTTCTTC. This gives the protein CASSSHPFAGGLSYNEQFF.

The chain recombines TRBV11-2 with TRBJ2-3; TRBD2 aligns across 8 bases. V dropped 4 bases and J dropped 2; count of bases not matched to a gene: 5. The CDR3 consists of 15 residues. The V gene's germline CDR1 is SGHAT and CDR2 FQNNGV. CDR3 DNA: TGTGCCAGCAGCTCAGCGGGGGCACTCACAGATACGCAGTATTTT. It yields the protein CASSSAGALTDTQYF.

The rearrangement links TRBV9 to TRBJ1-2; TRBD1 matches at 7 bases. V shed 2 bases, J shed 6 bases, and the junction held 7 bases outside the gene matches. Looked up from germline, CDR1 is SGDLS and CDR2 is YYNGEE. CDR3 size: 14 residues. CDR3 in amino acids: CASSVRQGFDGYTF. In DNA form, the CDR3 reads TGTGCCAGCAGCGTGAGACAGGGATTCGATGGCTACACCTTC.

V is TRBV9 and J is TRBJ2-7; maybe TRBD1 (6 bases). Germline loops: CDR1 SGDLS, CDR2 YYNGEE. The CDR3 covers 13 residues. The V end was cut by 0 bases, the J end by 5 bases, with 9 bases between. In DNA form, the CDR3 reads TGTGCCAGCAGCGTAGCTGGGGGCAACGAGCAGTACTTC. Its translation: CASSVAGGNEQYF.

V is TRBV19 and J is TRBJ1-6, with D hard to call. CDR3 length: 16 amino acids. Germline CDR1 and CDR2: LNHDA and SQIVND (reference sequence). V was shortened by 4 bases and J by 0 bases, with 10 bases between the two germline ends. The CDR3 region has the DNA TGTGCCAGTAGTACCCAGACCAGCTCCTATAATTCACCCCTCCACTTT. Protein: CASSTQTSSYNSPLHF.

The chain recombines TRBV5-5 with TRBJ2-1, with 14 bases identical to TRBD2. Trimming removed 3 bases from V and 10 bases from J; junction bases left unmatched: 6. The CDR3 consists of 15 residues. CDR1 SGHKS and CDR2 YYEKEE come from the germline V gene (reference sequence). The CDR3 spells CASSSGLAGVWEQFF. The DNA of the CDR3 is TGTGCCAGCAGCTCGGGACTAGCGGGAGTGTGGGAGCAGTTCTTC.

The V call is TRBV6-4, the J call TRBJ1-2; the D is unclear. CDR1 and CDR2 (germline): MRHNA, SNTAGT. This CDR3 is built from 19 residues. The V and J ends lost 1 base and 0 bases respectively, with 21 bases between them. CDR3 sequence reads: CASSDFTGHEIIANYGYTF. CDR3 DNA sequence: TGTGCCAGCAGTGACTTTACCGGGCACGAAATCATAGCTAACTATGGCTACACCTTC.

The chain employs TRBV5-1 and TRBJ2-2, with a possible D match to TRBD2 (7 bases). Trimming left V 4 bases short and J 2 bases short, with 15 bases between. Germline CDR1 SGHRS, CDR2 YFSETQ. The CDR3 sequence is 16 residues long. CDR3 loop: CASSARGASNTGELFF. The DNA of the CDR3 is TGCGCCAGCAGCGCACGGGGGGCCTCAAACACCGGGGAGCTGTTTTTT.

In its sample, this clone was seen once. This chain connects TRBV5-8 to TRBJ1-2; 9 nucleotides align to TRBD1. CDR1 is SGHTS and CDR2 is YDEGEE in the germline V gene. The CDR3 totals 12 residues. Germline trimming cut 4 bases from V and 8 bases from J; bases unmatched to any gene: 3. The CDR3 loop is CASSVTGGGYTF. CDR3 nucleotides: TGTGCCAGCAGCGTCACAGGGGGCGGCTACACCTTC.

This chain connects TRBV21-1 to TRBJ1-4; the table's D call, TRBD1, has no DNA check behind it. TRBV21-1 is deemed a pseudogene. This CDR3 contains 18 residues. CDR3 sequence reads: CASSNPGQGNYLNEKLFF. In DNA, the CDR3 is TGTGCCAGCAGCAACCCGGGACAGGGGAATTATTTGAATGAAAAACTGTTTTTT.

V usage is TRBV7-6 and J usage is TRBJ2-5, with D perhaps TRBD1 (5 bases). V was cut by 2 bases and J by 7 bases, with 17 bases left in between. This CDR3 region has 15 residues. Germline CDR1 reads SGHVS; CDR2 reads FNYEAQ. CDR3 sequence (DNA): TGTGCCAGCAGCTTAACACAGGCCCCAGTTGGGACCCAGTACTTC. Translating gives CASSLTQAPVGTQYF.

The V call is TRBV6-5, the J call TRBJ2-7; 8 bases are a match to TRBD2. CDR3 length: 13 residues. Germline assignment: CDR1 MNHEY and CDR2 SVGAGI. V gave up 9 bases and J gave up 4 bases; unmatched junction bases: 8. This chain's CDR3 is CASRRSGGYEQYF. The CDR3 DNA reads TGTGCCAGTCGAAGATCGGGGGGGTACGAGCAGTACTTC.

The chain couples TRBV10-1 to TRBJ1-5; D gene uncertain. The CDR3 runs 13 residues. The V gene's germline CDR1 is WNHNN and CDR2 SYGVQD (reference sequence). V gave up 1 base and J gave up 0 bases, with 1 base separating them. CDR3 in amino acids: CASSEYSNQPQHF. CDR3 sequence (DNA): TGCGCCAGCAGTGAGTATAGCAATCAGCCCCAGCATTTT.

The CDR3 region is CASKRTGRNEKLFF. The CDR3 nucleotides read TGTGCCAGCAAGAGAACAGGGAGGAATGAAAAACTGTTTTTT. The V gene is TRBV2, the J gene TRBJ1-4; a weak D match, TRBD1 (6 bases). Between the trimmed V and J ends, which lost 7 bases and 5 bases, there was a span of 14 bases. Germline loops: CDR1 SNHLY, CDR2 FYNNEI. The CDR3 covers 14 residues. The entire variable domain, with the rest obtained from reference TRBV2 and TRBJ1-4, is as follows: EPEVTQTPSHQVTQMGQEVILRCVPISNHLYFYWYRQILGQKVEFLVSFYNNEISEKSEIFDDQFSVERPDGSNFTLKIRSTKLEDSAMYFCASKRTGRNEKLFFGSGTQLSVL.